Presented here are 17 T cell receptor beta chains from one specimen sequenced in a study of control samples from healthy donors and cancer patients. Data came from immunoSEQ multiplex PCR; TCRdb stores just in-frame clones and leaves some out. The table records more than 70,000 clones, roughly nine tenths of them present only once. The material sequenced was blood. Receptors originate from a woman in her 30s in good health.

The chain links TRBV18 to TRBJ1-1, with 8 bases matching TRBD1. With 6 bases clipped from V and 10 bases from J, the junction kept 16 bases outside the gene matches. Germline loops: CDR1 KGHSH, CDR2 LQKENI. This CDR3 region has 15 residues. The CDR3 region is CASSAQTKGQGVAFF. The CDR3 nucleotides read TGTGCCAGCTCCGCTCAGACGAAAGGACAGGGCGTAGCTTTCTTT.

The chain recombines TRBV28 with TRBJ2-7; 8 nucleotides agree with TRBD1. The germline V gene encodes CDR1 MDHEN and CDR2 SYDVKM. Trimming cost V 6 bases and J 4 bases; bases outside gene matches: 14. CDR3 size: 16 residues. CDR3 DNA: TGTGCCAGCAGCGCCCTCGGGGCAGGGGGCAGGTACGAGCAGTACTTC. Its protein product is CASSALGAGGRYEQYF.

J is TRBJ2-3 and V is TRBV2; D is unresolved. This CDR3 region has 12 residues. Germline values: CDR1 SNHLY, CDR2 FYNNEI. The V end was cut by 2 bases, the J end by 14 bases, with 14 bases between. CDR3 sequence reads: CASSEMRQVSYF. DNA of the CDR3: TGTGCCAGCAGTGAAATGCGGCAGGTCTCGTATTTT.

The genes are TRBV9 and TRBJ2-1; D might be TRBD1 (6 bases). Trimming took 0 bases from V and 2 from J, leaving 9 bases between them. This CDR3 is built from 15 residues. Germline V gene data show CDR1 as SGDLS and CDR2 as YYNGEE. This chain's CDR3 is CASSVVGAPYNEQFF. CDR3 DNA: TGTGCCAGCAGCGTAGTGGGGGCCCCCTACAATGAGCAGTTCTTC.

Comment on this clone: Other DNA sequences in the sample encode the same CDR3. The chain recombines TRBV6-5 with TRBJ2-5, with TRBD2 identical over 14 bases. Germline trimming cut 6 bases from V and 4 bases from J; bases unmatched to any gene: 4. The germline CDR1 and CDR2 sequences are MNHEY and SVGAGI. The CDR3 length is 15 residues. This chain's CDR3 is CASSTGLAGAETQYF. For the CDR3, the DNA is TGTGCCAGCAGCACGGGACTAGCGGGAGCAGAGACCCAGTACTTC.

This clone was detected only a few times. The chain carries TRBV7-7 and TRBJ2-5; 7 bases map to TRBD2. The germline V gene has CDR1 SSHAT and CDR2 FNYEAQ (reference sequence). V trimming: 5 bases; J trimming: 1 base; junction bases outside the gene matches: 7. CDR3 size: 15 residues. CDR3 coding DNA: TGTGCCAGCAGCGCAGGGCGCGGGAGCCAAGAGACCCAGTACTTC. The encoded protein is CASSAGRGSQETQYF.

The rearrangement uses TRBV7-9 and TRBJ1-3, with a possible D match to TRBD1 (5 bases). CDR1 SEHNR and CDR2 FQNEAQ come from the germline V gene (reference sequence). This CDR3 is 16 amino acids long. Trimming pared 8 bases from V and 0 bases from J, leaving 17 bases between. The CDR3 coding sequence is TGTGCCAGCCGCGCTAAATTTACAGGCTCTGGAAACACCATATATTTT. Protein sequence: CASRAKFTGSGNTIYF.

The J gene is TRBJ1-3, the V gene TRBV6-1, with TRBD1 matching 9 bases. There are 16 residues in the CDR3. Germline V lookup: CDR1 MNHNS, CDR2 SASEGT. J lost 8 bases, V lost 3 bases, and 11 bases had no gene match. CDR3 loop: CASSDSNRDRVHTIYF. CDR3 in DNA: TGTGCCAGCAGTGACAGCAACCGGGACAGGGTACACACCATATATTTT.

The rearrangement links TRBV2 to TRBJ2-5; D is perhaps TRBD2 (6 bases). Deletions cut 1 base from V and 5 bases from J, with 14 bases between. Germline CDR1 is SNHLY and CDR2 is FYNNEI. This CDR3 has 15 amino acids. The CDR3 protein is CASSEVRGMGETQYF. The CDR3 bases are TGTGCCAGCAGTGAAGTACGGGGGATGGGTGAGACCCAGTACTTC.

The genes are TRBV5-1 and TRBJ2-5, with TRBD2 matching 11 bases. J lost 5 bases, V lost 3 bases, and 6 bases had no gene match. Per germline, CDR1 SGHRS and CDR2 YFSETQ. The length of the CDR3 is 15 residues. DNA for the CDR3: TGCGCCAGCAGCTCTACGACTAGCGGGATGGAGACCCAGTACTTC. This translates into CASSSTTSGMETQYF.

This chain uses TRBV6-5 with TRBJ2-1; TRBD2 matches at 11 bases. Germline values: CDR1 MNHEY, CDR2 SVGAGI. This CDR3 comprises 14 residues. The junction had 9 bases not matched to a gene; V was cut back by 8 bases and J by 9 bases. The CDR3 bases are TGTGCCAGCCGACTAGCGGGAAATCCTATTGAGCAGTTCTTC. Residues: CASRLAGNPIEQFF.

This chain joins TRBV2 and TRBJ1-1; no firm D call. V was pared by 6 bases and J by 0 bases, with 2 bases between. CDR1 is SNHLY and CDR2 is FYNNEI in the germline V gene. This CDR3 is 11 amino acids long. CDR3 sequence: CASRVNTEAFF. The DNA for the CDR3 is TGTGCCAGCAGGGTGAACACTGAAGCTTTCTTT.

V gene TRBV25-1 combines with J gene TRBJ1-6, with D possibly TRBD1 on 5 matching bases. V lost 0 bases to trimming and J lost 7 bases, with 10 bases between them. The CDR3 spans 15 residues. Germline V lookup: CDR1 MGHDK, CDR2 SYGVNS. The chain's CDR3 is CASSEYRGGNSPLHF. The CDR3 bases are TGTGCCAGCAGTGAATATAGGGGTGGGAATTCACCCCTCCACTTT.

CDR3: CASSDPLGQGLDTQYF. CDR3 in DNA: TGTGCCAGCAGCGATCCACTGGGACAGGGATTAGATACGCAGTATTTT. This rearrangement joins TRBV5-4 to TRBJ2-3, with TRBD1 identical over 9 bases. The CDR3 consists of 16 residues. Germline CDR1 SGHNT, CDR2 YYREEE (reference sequence). The ends lost 4 bases at V and 5 bases at J; junction bases unmatched: 11.

A single count supports this clone. The rearrangement links TRBV5-6 to TRBJ1-1, with D uncertain. Germline assignment: CDR1 SGHDT and CDR2 YYEEEE. The CDR3 is 11 amino acids. V lost 1 base to trimming and J lost 6 bases, with 4 bases between them. CDR3 DNA: TGTGCCAGCAGCTTGTTTTCTGAAGCTTTCTTT. This sequence encodes CASSLFSEAFF.

The chain employs TRBV6-2 or TRBV6-3 and TRBJ2-5; D perhaps matches TRBD1 (6 bases). V dropped 0 bases and J dropped 3 bases, with 17 bases sitting between them. The CDR3 spans 17 residues. Germline CDR1 reads MNHEY; CDR2 reads SVGEGT. The CDR3 coding sequence is TGTGCCAGCAGTTACTCGGTTTCAAAACAGGGAAAAGAGACCCAGTACTTC. Encoded protein: CASSYSVSKQGKETQYF.

The chain employs TRBV29-1 and TRBJ2-3, with 10 bases that match TRBD2. The CDR3 extends over 13 amino acids. V shed 7 bases and J 6 bases; nucleotides not matched to a gene: 7. Germline V gives CDR1 SQVTM, CDR2 ANQGSEA. The DNA for the CDR3 is TGCAGCGGGGAGCGGGGGGGCCGGGATACGCAGTATTTT. Amino acid sequence: CSGERGGRDTQYF.